Following are 8 T cell receptor beta chains from one sample sequenced in a study of response to subunit inactivated influenza vaccine. TCRdb re-derived calls from the RT-PCR reads in MiXCR, one entry per CDR3 protein. The table has some 550,000 distinct CDR3 sequences, roughly 25% seen once. The same data also went into a second study, on T cells expressing NK-cell markers. That work adds: For TCR beta, cDNA was produced by 5'RACE template switching with UMIs.

Source: CD4+ T cells sorted from PBMCs, taken 11 to 12 days after vaccination. The receptor set was obtained from a man aged 50-60 years who received an inactivated influenza vaccine.

Only a few counts were recorded for this clonotype. The chain has TRBV2 and TRBJ2-2, with 7 bases fitting TRBD1. Germline V gene data show CDR1 as SNHLY and CDR2 as FYNNEI. J was trimmed by 4 bases and V by 6 bases; bases with no gene match: 8. This CDR3 contains 15 residues. CDR3 sequence: CASSPRGLFTGELFF. The CDR3 region has the DNA TGTGCCAGCAGCCCGAGGGGGCTCTTCACCGGGGAGCTGTTTTTT.

The V and J genes are TRBV11-2 and TRBJ2-2; TRBD1 might be the D (5 bases). Trimming removed 1 base from V and 3 bases from J, with 9 bases in between. The CDR3 sequence is 15 residues long. The germline CDR1 and CDR2 sequences are SGHAT and FQNNGV. The CDR3 loop reads CASSLVGHHTGELFF. The CDR3 nucleotides are TGTGCCAGCAGCTTAGTCGGACATCACACCGGGGAGCTGTTTTTT.

The chain has TRBV6-5 and TRBJ2-7; 10 nucleotides agree with TRBD2. Losses at the gene ends were 4 bases for V and 2 bases for J; bases not matched to a gene: 5. Germline V lookup: CDR1 MNHEY, CDR2 SVGAGI. CDR3 size: 15 residues. CDR3 DNA: TGTGCCAGCAGTTCGACTAGCGGGTCAGCCTACGAGCAGTACTTC. Translating gives CASSSTSGSAYEQYF.

This clonotype was picked up one time. The chain has TRBV6-2 or TRBV6-3 and TRBJ2-1; 7 bases are shared with TRBD2. The CDR3 covers 14 residues. The trim removed 7 bases at V and 3 bases at J, leaving 6 bases unmatched. Germline V gene sequence: CDR1 MNHEY, CDR2 SVGEGT. The CDR3 coding sequence is TGTGCCAGCAAGGTCGCGGGGGACTACAATGAGCAGTTCTTC. Translating it yields CASKVAGDYNEQFF.

This clonotype was recorded once. The rearrangement joins TRBV2 to TRBJ1-1, with no clear D. V lost 5 bases and J 8 bases, leaving 15 bases between the germline ends. Germline V gene lookup returns CDR1 SNHLY and CDR2 FYNNEI. This CDR3 contains 13 residues. CDR3 in DNA: TGTGCCAGCAGTTTGGGTACTCCGATGGAAGCTTTCTTT. As protein: CASSLGTPMEAFF.

This clonotype was observed a few times. The gene calls are TRBV27 and TRBJ2-1; no firm D call. CDR1 and CDR2 from the germline V gene are MNHEY and SMNVEV (reference sequence). This CDR3 spans 15 amino acids. V was trimmed by 1 base and J by 1 base, leaving 8 bases between them. CDR3 nucleotide sequence: TGTGCCAGCAGTTTATGGAGCGTTTCCTACAATGAGCAGTTCTTC. Translating gives CASSLWSVSYNEQFF.

The chain carries TRBV5-6 and TRBJ1-6, with D uncertain. This CDR3 has 14 amino acids. V was trimmed by 4 bases and J by 10 bases, leaving 15 bases between them. Germline values: CDR1 SGHDT, CDR2 YYEEEE. The CDR3 bases are TGTGCCAGCAGCACTTCGCGGGATTGGTCACCCCTCCACTTT. Translated: CASSTSRDWSPLHF.

This chain links TRBV7-2 with TRBJ1-3, with 7 bases matching TRBD1. The V segment lost 0 bases and the J segment 1 base; nucleotides outside the gene matches: 3. Per the germline V gene, CDR1 is SGHTA and CDR2 is FQGNSA. The CDR3 contains 16 residues. The CDR3 is CASSLAGQISGNTIYF. Written as DNA, the CDR3 is TGTGCCAGCAGCTTAGCGGGACAGATATCTGGAAACACCATATATTTT. The entire variable domain, with the rest obtained from reference TRBV7-2 and TRBJ1-3, is as follows: GAGVSQSPSNKVTEKGKDVELRCDPISGHTALYWYRQSLGQGLEFLIYFQGNSAPDKSGLPSDRFSAERTGGSVSTLTIQRTQQEDSAVYLCASSLAGQISGNTIYFGEGSWLTVV.